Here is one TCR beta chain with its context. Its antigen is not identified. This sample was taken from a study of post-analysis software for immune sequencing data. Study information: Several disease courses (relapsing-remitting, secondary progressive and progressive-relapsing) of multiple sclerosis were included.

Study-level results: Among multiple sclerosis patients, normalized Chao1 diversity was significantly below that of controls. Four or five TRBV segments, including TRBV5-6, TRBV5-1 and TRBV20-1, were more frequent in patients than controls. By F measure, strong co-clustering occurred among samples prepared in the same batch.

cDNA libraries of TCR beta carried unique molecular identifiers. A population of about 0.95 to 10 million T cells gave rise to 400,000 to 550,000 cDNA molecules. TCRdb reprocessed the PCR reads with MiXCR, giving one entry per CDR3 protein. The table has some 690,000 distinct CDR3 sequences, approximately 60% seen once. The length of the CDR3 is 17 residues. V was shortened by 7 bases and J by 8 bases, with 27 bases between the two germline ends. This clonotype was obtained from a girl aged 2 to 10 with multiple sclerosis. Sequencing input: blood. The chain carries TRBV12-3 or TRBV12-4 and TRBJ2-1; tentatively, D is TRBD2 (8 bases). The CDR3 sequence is CASNQRGLAGLRDEQFF. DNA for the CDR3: TGTGCCAGCAACCAAAGGGGGCTAGCGGGCCTTAGAGATGAGCAGTTCTTC.